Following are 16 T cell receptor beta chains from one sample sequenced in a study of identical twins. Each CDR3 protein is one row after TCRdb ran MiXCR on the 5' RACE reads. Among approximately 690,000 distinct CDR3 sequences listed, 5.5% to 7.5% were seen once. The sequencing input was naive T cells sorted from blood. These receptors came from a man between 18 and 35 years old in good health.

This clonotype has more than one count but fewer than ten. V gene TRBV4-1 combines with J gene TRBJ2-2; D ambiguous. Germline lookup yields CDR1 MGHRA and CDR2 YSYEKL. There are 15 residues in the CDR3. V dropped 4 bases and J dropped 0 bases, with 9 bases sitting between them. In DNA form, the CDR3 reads TGCGCCAGCAGCCTCCTCGAAACGAACACCGGGGAGCTGTTTTTT. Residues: CASSLLETNTGELFF.

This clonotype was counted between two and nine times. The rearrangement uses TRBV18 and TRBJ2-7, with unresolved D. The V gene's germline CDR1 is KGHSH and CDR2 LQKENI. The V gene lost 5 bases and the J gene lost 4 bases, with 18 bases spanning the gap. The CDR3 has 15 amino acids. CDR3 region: CASSATESGSYEQYF. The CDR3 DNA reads TGTGCCAGCTCAGCCACCGAGAGTGGCTCTTACGAGCAGTACTTC.

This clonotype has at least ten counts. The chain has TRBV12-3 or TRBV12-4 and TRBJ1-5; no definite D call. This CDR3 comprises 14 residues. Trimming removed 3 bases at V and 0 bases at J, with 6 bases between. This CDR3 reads CASSFMNSNQPQHF. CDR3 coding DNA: TGTGCCAGCAGTTTCATGAATAGCAATCAGCCCCAGCATTTT.

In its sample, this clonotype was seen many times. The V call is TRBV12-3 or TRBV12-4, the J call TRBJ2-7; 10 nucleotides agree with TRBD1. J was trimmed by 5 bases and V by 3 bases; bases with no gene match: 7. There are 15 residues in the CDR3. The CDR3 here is CASSLGQGIANEQYF. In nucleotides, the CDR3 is TGTGCCAGCAGTTTGGGACAGGGGATAGCCAACGAGCAGTACTTC.

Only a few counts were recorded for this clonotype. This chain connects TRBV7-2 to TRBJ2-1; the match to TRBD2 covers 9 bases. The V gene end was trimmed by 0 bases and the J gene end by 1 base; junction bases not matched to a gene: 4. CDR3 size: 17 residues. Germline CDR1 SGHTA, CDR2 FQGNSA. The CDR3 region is CASSLAGLARSYNEQFF. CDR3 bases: TGTGCCAGCAGCTTAGCCGGACTAGCGCGATCCTACAATGAGCAGTTCTTC.

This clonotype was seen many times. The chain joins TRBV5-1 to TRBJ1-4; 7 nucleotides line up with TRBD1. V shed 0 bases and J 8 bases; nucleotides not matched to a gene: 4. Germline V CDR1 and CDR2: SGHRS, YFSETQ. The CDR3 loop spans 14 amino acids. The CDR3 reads CASSLDRGGEKLFF. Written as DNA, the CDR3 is TGCGCCAGCAGCTTGGACAGGGGAGGAGAAAAACTGTTTTTT. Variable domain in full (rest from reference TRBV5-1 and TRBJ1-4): KAGVTQTPRYLIKTRGQQVTLSCSPISGHRSVSWYQQTPGQGLQFLFEYFSETQRNKGNFPGRFSGRQFSNSRSEMNVSTLELGDSALYLCASSLDRGGEKLFFGSGTQLSVL.

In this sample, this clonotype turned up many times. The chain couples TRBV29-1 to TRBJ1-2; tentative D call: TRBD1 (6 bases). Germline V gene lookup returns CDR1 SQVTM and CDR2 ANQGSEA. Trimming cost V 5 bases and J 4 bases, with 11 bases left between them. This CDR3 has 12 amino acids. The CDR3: CSVFEGGYGYTF. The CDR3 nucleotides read TGCAGCGTTTTTGAGGGGGGCTATGGCTACACCTTC.

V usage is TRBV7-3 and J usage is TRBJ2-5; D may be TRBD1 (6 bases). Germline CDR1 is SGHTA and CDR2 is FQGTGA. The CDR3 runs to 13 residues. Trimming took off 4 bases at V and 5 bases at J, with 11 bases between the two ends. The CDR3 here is CASSYGTYETQYF. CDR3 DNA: TGTGCCAGCAGCTACGGGACATATGAGACCCAGTACTTC.

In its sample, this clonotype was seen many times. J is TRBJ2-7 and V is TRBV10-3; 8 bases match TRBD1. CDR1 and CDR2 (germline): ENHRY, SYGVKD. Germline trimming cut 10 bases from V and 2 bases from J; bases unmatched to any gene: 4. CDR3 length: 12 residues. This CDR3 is CATRQGTYEQYV. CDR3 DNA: TGTGCCACCAGACAGGGGACCTACGAGCAGTACGTC.

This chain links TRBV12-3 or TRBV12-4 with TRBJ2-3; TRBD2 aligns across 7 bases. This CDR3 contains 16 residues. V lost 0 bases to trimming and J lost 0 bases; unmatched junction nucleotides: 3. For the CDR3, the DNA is TGTGCCAGCAGTTTAGCGGCTAGCGGAAGCACAGATACGCAGTATTTT. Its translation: CASSLAASGSTDTQYF.

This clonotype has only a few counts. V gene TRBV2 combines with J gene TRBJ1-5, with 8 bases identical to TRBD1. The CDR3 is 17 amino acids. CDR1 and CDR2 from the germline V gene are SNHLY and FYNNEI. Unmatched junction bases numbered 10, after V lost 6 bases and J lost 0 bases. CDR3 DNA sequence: TGTGCCAGCAGGAAGGGACAGGCTTTGAATAGCAATCAGCCCCAGCATTTT. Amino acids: CASRKGQALNSNQPQHF.

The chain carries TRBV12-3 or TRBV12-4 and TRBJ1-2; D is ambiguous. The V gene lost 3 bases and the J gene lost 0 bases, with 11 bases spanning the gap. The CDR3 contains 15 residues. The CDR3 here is CASSLYAGPNYGYTF. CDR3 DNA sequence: TGTGCCAGCAGTTTGTACGCAGGACCTAACTATGGCTACACCTTC.

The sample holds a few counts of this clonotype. This CDR3 is CSARDDAGAGGPYEQYV. CDR3 in DNA: TGCAGTGCTAGAGATGACGCGGGTGCGGGAGGGCCCTACGAGCAGTACGTC. The V and J genes are TRBV20-1 and TRBJ2-7; TRBD2 matches 9 bases. This CDR3 spans 17 amino acids. J was trimmed by 2 bases and V by 0 bases; bases with no gene match: 11. Germline loops: CDR1 DFQATT, CDR2 SNEGSKA (reference sequence).

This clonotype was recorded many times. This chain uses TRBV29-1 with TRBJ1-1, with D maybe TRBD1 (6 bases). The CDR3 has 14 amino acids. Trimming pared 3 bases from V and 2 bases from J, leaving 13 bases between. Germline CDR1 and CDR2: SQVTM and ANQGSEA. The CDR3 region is CSVDAGTPNTEAFF. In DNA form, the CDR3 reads TGCAGCGTTGATGCCGGGACACCTAACACTGAAGCTTTCTTT.

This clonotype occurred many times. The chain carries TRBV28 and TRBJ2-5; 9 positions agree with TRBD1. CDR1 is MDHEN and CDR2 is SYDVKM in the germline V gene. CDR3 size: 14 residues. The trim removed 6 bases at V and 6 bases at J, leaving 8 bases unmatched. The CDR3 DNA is TGTGCCAGCAGGGCCATAGGACAGGGGAAGACCCAGTACTTC. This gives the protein CASRAIGQGKTQYF. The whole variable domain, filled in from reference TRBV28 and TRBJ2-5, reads DVKVTQSSRYLVKRTGEKVFLECVQDMDHENMFWYRQDPGLGLRLIYFSYDVKMKEKGDIPEGYSVSREKKERFSLILESASTNQTSMYLCASRAIGQGKTQYFGPGTRLLVL.

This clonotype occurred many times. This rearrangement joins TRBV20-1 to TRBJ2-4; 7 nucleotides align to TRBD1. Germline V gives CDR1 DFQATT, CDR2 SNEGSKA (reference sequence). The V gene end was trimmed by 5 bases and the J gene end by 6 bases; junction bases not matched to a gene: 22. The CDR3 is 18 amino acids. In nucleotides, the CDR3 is TGCAGTGCTCGTGGGTCGGGAACAGGGGTCATCCGGAGAAACATTCAGTACTTC. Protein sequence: CSARGSGTGVIRRNIQYF.